This T cell receptor (beta chain) was sequenced in a study of blood T cell repertoires in COVID-19. Study context: There were acute and convalescent COVID-19 samples, and they came from the United States, Italy and Spain. T cells, B-cell-depleted T cells, or PBMCs supplied cDNA or gDNA.

Authors' processing steps: Quantification of nucleated cells was approximated via reference gene primer amplification. Assay used: immunoSEQ multiplex PCR; TCRdb lists only in-frame clones, some missing. The V and J calls and clone size are taken from that table; D and trimming were inferred from the DNA. The sample shows 250,000 or so clones, roughly 89% of them seen only once. In germline, CDR1 is WSHSY, CDR2 SAAADI. V shed 7 bases, J shed 5 bases, and the junction held 12 bases outside the gene matches. CDR3 size: 15 residues. The genes are TRBV10-2 and TRBJ2-7; 9 bases align to TRBD2. This TCR derives from a woman in her forties who had recovered from COVID-19. The sequenced sample was peripheral blood. The CDR3 sequence: CASTLVSGGPNEQYF. CDR3 DNA: TGCGCCAGCACCCTAGTTAGCGGGGGCCCCAACGAGCAGTACTTC.